A single sample gave rise to the 32 T cell receptor beta chains below, sequenced in a study of T cell responses to AZD1222 COVID-19 vaccine (dated by TCRdb to the early 2020s). Library generation was performed with the immunoSEQ multiplex PCR assay. The source is immuneACCESS, and TCRdb retained only in-frame sequences with V and J called. Part of the clones is not carried over; for the studies checked, unresolved V genes explain less than half of this, and the remainder is unexplained. Recorded for this sample are 150,000 to 200,000 clones; around nine tenths of them occurred a single time. The ten largest clones take up roughly 2% of the sample. The sample's time point label is to be understood as: about 28 days (+/-7) after the second vaccine dose. Sequenced here: peripheral blood, sampled 28 days after the second AZD1222 dose. These receptors originate from an adult who received the AZD1222 COVID-19 vaccine.

The V call is TRBV7-2, the J call TRBJ1-2; TRBD1 matches 7 bases. Germline loops: CDR1 SGHTA, CDR2 FQGNSA. CDR3 length: 16 residues. The V and J ends lost 3 bases and 0 bases, in that order; junction bases with no gene match: 7. Here the CDR3 DNA reads TGTGCCAGCAGCTTTCGTTTGGGGACAGCTAACTATGGCTACACCTTC. Protein product: CASSFRLGTANYGYTF. Complete variable domain (other parts from reference TRBV7-2 and TRBJ1-2): GAGVSQSPSNKVTEKGKDVELRCDPISGHTALYWYRQSLGQGLEFLIYFQGNSAPDKSGLPSDRFSAERTGGSVSTLTIQRTQQEDSAVYLCASSFRLGTANYGYTFGSGTRLTVV.

This rearrangement joins TRBV7-9 to TRBJ1-2, with 7 bases identical to TRBD1. Germline V gene sequence: CDR1 SEHNR, CDR2 FQNEAQ (reference sequence). V shed 5 bases and J 6 bases; nucleotides not matched to a gene: 9. CDR3 length: 14 residues. This CDR3 is CASSVRDSSDGYTF. DNA of the CDR3: TGTGCCAGCAGCGTCCGGGACAGTAGTGATGGCTACACCTTC.

This clone has more than one count but fewer than ten. V gene TRBV14 combines with J gene TRBJ1-3; 12 nucleotides match TRBD1. Germline loops: CDR1 SGHDN, CDR2 FVKESK. The CDR3 runs 16 residues. Losses at the gene ends were 4 bases for V and 1 base for J; bases not matched to a gene: 2. The CDR3, as DNA: TGTGCCAGCAGCCGGGGACAGGGGGCTTCTGGAAACACCATATATTTT. Protein sequence: CASSRGQGASGNTIYF. The whole variable domain, remainder taken from reference TRBV14 and TRBJ1-3, is EAGVTQFPSHSVIEKGQTVTLRCDPISGHDNLYWYRRVMGKEIKFLLHFVKESKQDESGMPNNRFLAERTGGTYSTLKVQPAELEDSGVYFCASSRGQGASGNTIYFGEGSWLTVV.

This clone has just one count. V usage is TRBV3-1 (or the pseudogene TRBV3-2) and J usage is TRBJ1-4; maybe TRBD1 (5 bases). Trimming cost V 6 bases and J 3 bases, with 8 bases left between them. CDR1 is LGHDT and CDR2 is YNNKEL in the germline V gene (reference sequence). This CDR3 is built from 13 residues. The CDR3 sequence is CASRQAANEKLFF. CDR3 coding DNA: TGTGCCAGCAGACAGGCCGCTAATGAAAAACTGTTTTTT.

The chain has TRBV11-3 and TRBJ1-3; weak D call: TRBD1 (6 bases). Germline values: CDR1 SGHNT, CDR2 YENEEA. Trimming took off 3 bases at V and 2 bases at J, with 11 bases between the two ends. This CDR3 has 15 amino acids. The CDR3 nucleotides are TGTGCCAGCAGCTTGGGGGCAGGGACTGGAAACACCATATATTTT. It encodes CASSLGAGTGNTIYF.

The V gene is TRBV10-3, the J gene TRBJ2-2, with 11 bases lining up with TRBD2. Germline assignment: CDR1 ENHRY and CDR2 SYGVKD. V was clipped by 11 bases and J by 4 bases; unmatched bases: 6. The CDR3 is 14 residues long. CDR3 sequence reads: CAATGTSGTGELFF. DNA for the CDR3: TGTGCCGCAACCGGGACTAGCGGCACCGGGGAGCTGTTTTTT.

The chain has TRBV4-3 and TRBJ2-7; D call uncertain. Trimming removed 0 bases from V and 6 bases from J, with 24 bases in between. CDR1 LGHNA and CDR2 YSLEER come from the germline V gene. CDR3 length: 18 amino acids. Here the CDR3 reads CASSQDLARKNLWSEQYF. In DNA, the CDR3 is TGCGCCAGCAGCCAAGATCTGGCCAGGAAGAACCTCTGGTCCGAGCAGTACTTC.

The chain uses TRBV19 and TRBJ1-4; D perhaps matches TRBD1 (5 bases). Looked up from germline, CDR1 is LNHDA and CDR2 is SQIVND (reference sequence). There are 15 residues in the CDR3. Trimming removed 4 bases at V and 5 bases at J, with 14 bases between. Here the CDR3 DNA reads TGTGCCAGTAGTAGGCTGGCAGGGTCGAATGAAAAACTGTTTTTT. Translated, it gives CASSRLAGSNEKLFF.

This sequence joins TRBV2 and TRBJ1-1, with 12 nucleotides matching TRBD1. Germline V gene sequence: CDR1 SNHLY, CDR2 FYNNEI. CDR3 length: 15 residues. Losses at the gene ends were 6 bases for V and 4 bases for J; bases not matched to a gene: 6. The CDR3 nucleotides read TGTGCCAGCAGGGCGGGACAGGGGGCAGTCACTGAAGCTTTCTTT. Translated, it gives CASRAGQGAVTEAFF.

The CDR3 protein is CASSSRFGANVLTF. The CDR3 DNA sequence: TGTGCCAGCAGCTCCAGGTTTGGGGCCAACGTCCTGACTTTC. The rearrangement uses TRBV7-9 and TRBJ2-6, with unresolved D. The CDR3 totals 14 residues. Germline CDR1 SEHNR, CDR2 FQNEAQ (reference sequence). The germline V and J ends were trimmed by 4 bases and 3 bases, with 7 bases remaining between them.

The rearrangement joins TRBV18 to TRBJ2-1; 10 bases agree with TRBD1. This CDR3 spans 13 amino acids. Germline V gene lookup returns CDR1 KGHSH and CDR2 LQKENI. J was trimmed by 6 bases and V by 6 bases; bases with no gene match: 2. The CDR3 sequence is CASSRTGGNEQFF. The DNA for the CDR3 is TGTGCCAGCTCTCGGACAGGGGGCAATGAGCAGTTCTTC.

V usage is TRBV7-2 and J usage is TRBJ1-5; D not resolved. This CDR3 comprises 13 residues. Germline lookup yields CDR1 SGHTA and CDR2 FQGNSA. Deletions cut 2 bases from V and 4 bases from J, with 6 bases between. The CDR3 DNA reads as TGTGCCAGCAGCTTAACAGATAATCAGCCCCAGCATTTT. This codes for CASSLTDNQPQHF.

The chain employs TRBV30 and TRBJ1-4, with a tentative D call TRBD1 (6 bases). The CDR3 covers 14 residues. CDR1 is GTSNPN, CDR2 SVGIG, per germline (reference sequence). Trimming removed 1 base from V and 8 bases from J, with 14 bases in between. For the CDR3, the DNA is TGTGCCTGGAGTGCCCATACAGGGTGGGAAAAACTGTTTTTT. This sequence encodes CAWSAHTGWEKLFF. The variable domain in full, completed from reference TRBV30 and TRBJ1-4, reads SQTIHQWPATLVQPVGSPLSLECTVEGTSNPNLYWYRQAAGRGLQLLFYSVGIGQISSEVPQNLSASRPQDRQFILSSKKLLLSDSGFYLCAWSAHTGWEKLFFGSGTQLSVL.

The chain has TRBV7-8 and TRBJ1-6; D unclear. V lost 5 bases to trimming and J lost 7 bases, with 12 bases between them. The CDR3 is 14 amino acids. Germline-derived CDR1 and CDR2 are SGHVS and FQNEAQ. The CDR3 protein is CASSQETSNSPLHF. CDR3 nucleotide sequence: TGTGCCAGCAGCCAGGAGACCAGCAATTCACCCCTCCACTTT.

The V and J genes are TRBV7-9 and TRBJ2-3, with D hard to call. Germline V gene lookup returns CDR1 SEHNR and CDR2 FQNEAQ (reference sequence). The length of the CDR3 is 14 residues. With 1 base removed from V and 4 bases from J, the gap between germline ends came to 9 bases. The CDR3 DNA reads TGTGCCAGCAGCTTAGAGGGTAGATCAGATACGCAGTATTTT. Translated: CASSLEGRSDTQYF.

This clone was recorded once. The chain recombines TRBV30 with TRBJ1-4; D is undetermined. Germline loops: CDR1 GTSNPN, CDR2 SVGIG (reference sequence). This CDR3 contains 13 residues. Trimming removed 0 bases at V and 3 bases at J, with 5 bases between. Written as DNA, the CDR3 is TGTGCCTGGAGTGTACAGCCTAATGAAAAACTGTTTTTT. It specifies CAWSVQPNEKLFF.

The chain combines TRBV19 with TRBJ2-4; D perhaps matches TRBD2 (6 bases). The V end was cut by 2 bases, the J end by 8 bases, with 13 bases between. CDR1 is LNHDA and CDR2 is SQIVND in the germline V gene (reference sequence). The CDR3 totals 14 residues. The CDR3 loop reads CASSIRGGVDIQYF. CDR3 coding DNA: TGTGCCAGTAGTATACGAGGAGGGGTGGACATTCAGTACTTC.

The chain recombines TRBV11-2 with TRBJ2-5, with 7 bases that match TRBD2. Germline CDR1 and CDR2: SGHAT and FQNNGV. V trimming: 5 bases; J trimming: 4 bases; junction bases outside the gene matches: 10. The CDR3 sequence is 15 residues long. The CDR3 region is CASSPTGGRVETQYF. The CDR3, as DNA: TGTGCCAGCAGCCCGACTGGAGGGAGGGTAGAGACCCAGTACTTC.

Only one count was recorded for this clone. The DNA for the CDR3 is TGTGCCAGCAGTCTGAGCTCAGAGTATAAAGGCTACACCTTC. Translating gives CASSLSSEYKGYTF. The chain employs TRBV27 and TRBJ1-2; D gene unclear. The germline gives CDR1 MNHEY, CDR2 SMNVEV (reference sequence). The CDR3 has 14 residues. The germline V and J ends were trimmed by 5 bases and 8 bases, with 18 bases remaining between them.

The gene calls are TRBV3-1 (or the pseudogene TRBV3-2) and TRBJ1-4; D is unresolved. The V end was cut by 4 bases, the J end by 5 bases, with 11 bases between. This CDR3 has 14 amino acids. The V gene's germline CDR1 is LGHDT and CDR2 YNNKEL (reference sequence). The CDR3 reads CASSPWAQNEKLFF. The CDR3 DNA is TGTGCCAGCAGCCCATGGGCCCAGAATGAAAAACTGTTTTTT.

The chain employs TRBV2 and TRBJ1-5; possibly TRBD1 for D (5 bases). The CDR3 loop spans 12 amino acids. Germline lookup yields CDR1 SNHLY and CDR2 FYNNEI. V was pared by 7 bases and J by 7 bases, with 11 bases between. CDR3 nucleotide sequence: TGTGCCAGCAAGGGGCTTAACCAGCCCCAGCATTTT. This sequence encodes CASKGLNQPQHF.

The CDR3 protein is CASIIRALLAGYNSPLHF. As DNA, the CDR3 is TGTGCCAGCATTATTAGGGCTCTCCTAGCCGGCTATAATTCACCCCTCCACTTT. The genes are TRBV6-4 and TRBJ1-6; D gene unclear. The CDR3 is made up of 18 amino acids. Deletions cut 7 bases from V and 3 bases from J, with 22 bases between. The germline CDR1 and CDR2 sequences are MRHNA and SNTAGT.

This clone came up once. This chain links TRBV24-1 with TRBJ2-1; 11 bases are a match to TRBD1. V dropped 4 bases and J dropped 9; count of bases not matched to a gene: 7. In germline, CDR1 is KGHDR, CDR2 SFDVKD. The CDR3 is made up of 15 amino acids. CDR3 region: CATSDQDRGLVEQFF. For the CDR3, the DNA is TGTGCCACCAGTGACCAGGACAGGGGGCTGGTTGAGCAGTTCTTC.

This chain links TRBV30 with TRBJ2-1; weak D call: TRBD2 (5 bases). CDR3 size: 12 residues. V lost 3 bases and J 8 bases, leaving 11 bases between the germline ends. CDR1 is GTSNPN and CDR2 is SVGIG in the germline V gene (reference sequence). CDR3 protein: CAWRPSFYEQFF. As DNA, the CDR3 is TGTGCCTGGAGGCCTAGCTTTTATGAGCAGTTCTTC.

The V gene is TRBV10-3, the J gene TRBJ1-4, with 8 positions matching TRBD1. The germline V gene has CDR1 ENHRY and CDR2 SYGVKD. The V gene end was trimmed by 0 bases and the J gene end by 8 bases; junction bases not matched to a gene: 2. This CDR3 spans 14 amino acids. The CDR3 loop reads CAISESTGGEKLFF. The CDR3 nucleotides are TGTGCCATCAGTGAGTCTACAGGGGGGGAAAAACTGTTTTTT.

The rearrangement uses TRBV3-1 (or the pseudogene TRBV3-2) and TRBJ2-7, with 14 bases identical to TRBD2. This CDR3 has 15 amino acids. Germline V gene sequence: CDR1 LGHDT, CDR2 YNNKEL (reference sequence). J was trimmed by 4 bases and V by 5 bases; bases with no gene match: 4. Written as DNA, the CDR3 is TGTGCCAGCAGCTTACGACTAGCGGGAGGGTACGAGCAGTACTTC. It translates to CASSLRLAGGYEQYF.

The V call is TRBV27, the J call TRBJ1-2, with D maybe TRBD1 (6 bases). V was clipped by 3 bases and J by 6 bases, with 20 bases between them. CDR1 and CDR2 from the germline V gene are MNHEY and SMNVEV (reference sequence). The CDR3 is 16 residues long. The CDR3 is CASSFSSGAWVDGYTF. The CDR3 nucleotides are TGTGCCAGCAGTTTTTCATCAGGGGCCTGGGTCGATGGCTACACCTTC.

The chain joins TRBV10-3 to TRBJ1-5; D is possibly TRBD1 (5 bases). With 2 bases removed from V and 4 bases from J, the gap between germline ends came to 12 bases. CDR1 is ENHRY, CDR2 SYGVKD, per germline. The length of the CDR3 is 15 residues. CDR3 residues: CAISESGAGNQPQHF. The DNA of the CDR3 is TGTGCCATCAGTGAGAGCGGGGCGGGAAATCAGCCCCAGCATTTT.

J is TRBJ2-3 and V is TRBV5-1; 12 bases match TRBD2. The CDR3 runs 16 residues. The germline V gene has CDR1 SGHRS and CDR2 YFSETQ. Unmatched junction bases numbered 4, after V lost 0 bases and J lost 5 bases. CDR3: CASSLGLAGEVDTQYF. The CDR3 DNA follows: TGCGCCAGCAGCTTGGGACTAGCGGGAGAAGTAGATACGCAGTATTTT.

The chain couples TRBV5-1 to TRBJ1-6; D not certain. The CDR3 extends over 14 amino acids. Trimming removed 4 bases from V and 0 bases from J, with 5 bases in between. Germline CDR1 SGHRS, CDR2 YFSETQ. As DNA, the CDR3 is TGCGCCAGCAGCGATTACTCCTATAATTCACCCCTCCACTTT. As protein: CASSDYSYNSPLHF.

The chain joins TRBV30 to TRBJ2-4; 7 bases are a match to TRBD2. With V trimmed by 2 bases and J by 9 bases, 7 bases remained unmatched. The CDR3 spans 13 residues. The germline CDR1 and CDR2 sequences are GTSNPN and SVGIG (reference sequence). CDR3 loop: CAWSRGDEGIQYF. The CDR3 bases are TGTGCCTGGAGTCGGGGGGATGAAGGCATTCAGTACTTC.

The gene calls are TRBV6-1 and TRBJ2-6; D gene uncertain. Trimming shortened V by 7 bases and J by 4 bases, and 11 bases separated the two germline ends. Germline V gene sequence: CDR1 MNHNS, CDR2 SASEGT. CDR3 size: 14 residues. CDR3 amino acids: CASKPGPGANVLTF. CDR3 sequence (DNA): TGTGCCAGCAAACCCGGGCCGGGGGCCAACGTCCTGACTTTC.